This TCR beta chain is from a study of cytomegalovirus exposure and HLA in healthy donors. Study results and caveats: According to an earlier analysis, most TCR beta V segments yielded productive rearrangements about 90% or about 30% of the time.

The CDR3 extends over 17 amino acids. Trimming at V came to 5 bases and at J to 6 bases, leaving 14 bases not matched to a gene. CDR1 and CDR2 from the germline V gene are SGHTA and FQGNSA. This PCR relied on a set of 60 Vbeta primers and 13 Jbeta primers. This table comes from immunoSEQ multiplex PCR, and its TCRdb copy is limited to in-frame clones, with some not included. The data contain roughly 58,000 clones, approximately 80% of them seen just once; the ten biggest clones take up 1.5% to 2%. Concerning this clone itself: No antigen is known for it.

This clonotype originated in a human donor in good health. This chain uses TRBV7-2 with TRBJ2-2, with 8 bases identical to TRBD2. The material sequenced was PBMCs. Written as DNA, the CDR3 is TGTGCCAGCAGCCCATGGGGGGCGGGAGCGGGGGCCGGGGAGCTGTTTTTT. Encoded protein: CASSPWGAGAGAGELFF.